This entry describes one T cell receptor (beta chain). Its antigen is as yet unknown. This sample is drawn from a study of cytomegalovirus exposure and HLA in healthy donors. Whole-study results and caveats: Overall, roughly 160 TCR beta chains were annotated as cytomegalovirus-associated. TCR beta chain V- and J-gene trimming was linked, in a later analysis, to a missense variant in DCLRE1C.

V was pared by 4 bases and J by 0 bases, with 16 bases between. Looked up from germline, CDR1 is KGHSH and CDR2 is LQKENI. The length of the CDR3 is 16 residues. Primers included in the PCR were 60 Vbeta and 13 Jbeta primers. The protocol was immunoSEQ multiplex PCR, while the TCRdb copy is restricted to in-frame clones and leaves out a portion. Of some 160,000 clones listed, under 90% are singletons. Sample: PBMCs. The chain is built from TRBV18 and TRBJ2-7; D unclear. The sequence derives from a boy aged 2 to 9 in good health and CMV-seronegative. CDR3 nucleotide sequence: TGTGCCAGCTCACAGAACAGCAGAGCAGCCTCCTACGAGCAGTACTTC. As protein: CASSQNSRAASYEQYF.